These 25 T cell receptor beta chains originate from one sample sequenced in a study of shared clonotypes between healthy human individuals. The repertoire was sequenced with immunoSEQ multiplex PCR; TCRdb's copy has only in-frame clones and lacks some. Here the sample spans hundreds of thousands of clones, 92% being singletons. Naive CD8 populations comprised CD45RO-negative cells positively selected for CCR7, excluding terminally differentiated effector memory CD45RA+ cells. The sequencing sample was made of naive CD8+ T cells sorted from blood. The source is a man aged 25 to 40 in good health.

This chain uses TRBV5-1 with TRBJ1-1; D is undetermined. Trimming left V 0 bases short and J 0 bases short, with 6 bases between. Per germline, CDR1 SGHRS and CDR2 YFSETQ. The CDR3 sequence is 14 residues long. CDR3 coding DNA: TGCGCCAGCAGCTTGGGCAGTATGAACACTGAAGCTTTCTTT. Its translation: CASSLGSMNTEAFF.

The rearrangement uses TRBV30 and TRBJ1-2, with a possible D match to TRBD1 (5 bases). V was pared by 2 bases and J by 5 bases, with 9 bases between. The germline CDR1 and CDR2 sequences are GTSNPN and SVGIG (reference sequence). CDR3 length: 12 residues. The CDR3 spells CAWSLGTYGYTF. The CDR3 coding sequence is TGTGCCTGGAGTTTAGGGACTTATGGCTACACCTTC.

J is TRBJ2-3 and V is TRBV7-8; 7 bases fit TRBD1. The CDR3 covers 15 residues. Germline CDR1 reads SGHVS; CDR2 reads FQNEAQ. The junction had 5 bases not matched to a gene; V was cut back by 4 bases and J by 1 base. CDR3 sequence: CASSSTTGGTDTQYF. The CDR3, as DNA: TGTGCCAGCAGCTCCACCACAGGGGGCACAGATACGCAGTATTTT.

This clone has only one observation. The gene calls are TRBV10-3 and TRBJ2-3; 11 bases are shared with TRBD2. Germline V gene sequence: CDR1 ENHRY, CDR2 SYGVKD. The CDR3 sequence is 15 residues long. Germline trimming cut 6 bases from V and 2 bases from J; bases unmatched to any gene: 4. Written as DNA, the CDR3 is TGTGCCATCAGCCCGGGACTAGCGGTCACAGATACGCAGTATTTT. It is translated as CAISPGLAVTDTQYF.

This chain uses TRBV11-2 with TRBJ2-1; 15 bases are shared with TRBD2. The CDR3 runs to 19 residues. V lost 5 bases and J lost 0; bases outside the gene matches: 8. The germline V gene encodes CDR1 SGHAT and CDR2 FQNNGV. The CDR3 is CASSRRTSGRASSYNEQFF. In DNA form, the CDR3 reads TGTGCCAGCAGCCGGAGGACTAGCGGGAGGGCCAGCTCCTACAATGAGCAGTTCTTC.

The gene calls are TRBV25-1 and TRBJ2-1; either TRBD1 or TRBD2 may fit D (8 bases each). The germline V gene encodes CDR1 MGHDK and CDR2 SYGVNS. The V and J ends lost 4 bases and 5 bases respectively, with 18 bases between them. The CDR3 is 16 amino acids. The CDR3 region is CASSGQGTRLDNEQFF. CDR3 DNA: TGTGCCAGCAGTGGACAGGGGACTAGGTTAGACAATGAGCAGTTCTTC.

The chain couples TRBV11-3 to TRBJ2-1; D is ambiguous. Looked up from germline, CDR1 is SGHNT and CDR2 is YENEEA. Trimming shortened V by 0 bases and J by 5 bases, and 11 bases separated the two germline ends. The CDR3 consists of 15 residues. The CDR3 coding sequence is TGTGCCAGCAGCTTAGATCGTACTGGTAACAATGAGCAGTTCTTC. Residues: CASSLDRTGNNEQFF. Full variable domain (missing parts from reference TRBV11-3 and TRBJ2-1): EAGVVQSPRYKIIEKKQPVAFWCNPISGHNTLYWYLQNLGQGPELLIRYENEEAVDDSQLPKDRFSAERLKGVDSTLKIQPAELGDSAVYLCASSLDRTGNNEQFFGPGTRLTVL.

V usage is TRBV29-1 and J usage is TRBJ2-1, with TRBD2 matching 16 bases. This CDR3 contains 18 residues. Germline assignment: CDR1 SQVTM and CDR2 ANQGSEA. After removal of 6 bases from V and 0 bases from J, the junction contained 8 bases not matched to a gene. The CDR3 nucleotides read TGCAGCGTCACGGGACTAGCGGGAGGGGATAGCTCCTACAATGAGCAGTTCTTC. Translation gives CSVTGLAGGDSSYNEQFF.

This chain connects TRBV7-9 to TRBJ1-1, with TRBD1 as a possible D gene (5 bases). V was clipped by 5 bases and J by 3 bases, with 16 bases between them. The CDR3 runs to 15 residues. Germline V gene sequence: CDR1 SEHNR, CDR2 FQNEAQ (reference sequence). The CDR3 sequence is CASSPGDRGDTEAFF. DNA of the CDR3: TGTGCCAGCAGCCCGGGAGACCGGGGGGACACTGAAGCTTTCTTT. The whole variable domain, filled in from reference TRBV7-9 and TRBJ1-1, reads DTGVSQNPRHKITKRGQNVTFRCDPISEHNRLYWYRQTLGQGPEFLTYFQNEAQLEKSRLLSDRFSAERPKGSFSTLEIQRTEQGDSAMYLCASSPGDRGDTEAFFGQGTRLTVV.

The rearrangement joins TRBV18 to TRBJ2-2; the D is unclear. Germline V gene sequence: CDR1 KGHSH, CDR2 LQKENI. There are 14 residues in the CDR3. Trimming pared 3 bases from V and 3 bases from J, leaving 8 bases between. For the CDR3, the DNA is TGTGCCAGCTCACCCTGGCACGACACCGGGGAGCTGTTTTTT. This encodes CASSPWHDTGELFF.

The chain combines TRBV2 with TRBJ1-4, with D uncertain. Germline loops: CDR1 SNHLY, CDR2 FYNNEI. Between the trimmed V and J ends, which lost 8 bases and 8 bases, there was a span of 18 bases. CDR3 length equals 14 residues. CDR3 loop: CASQWYVGIEKLFF. The CDR3 nucleotides are TGTGCCAGCCAGTGGTATGTAGGGATCGAAAAACTGTTTTTT.

This clone was detected a few times. Other DNA sequences within the sample encode an identical CDR3. The chain recombines TRBV27 with TRBJ2-5; no firm D call. The germline V gene has CDR1 MNHEY and CDR2 SMNVEV (reference sequence). The V and J ends lost 1 base and 5 bases respectively, with 11 bases between them. The CDR3 is 14 amino acids. CDR3 sequence: CASSLLGAEETQYF. Here the CDR3 DNA reads TGTGCCAGCAGTTTATTGGGTGCCGAGGAGACCCAGTACTTC.

The rearrangement uses TRBV19 and TRBJ1-1, with TRBD1 identical over 7 bases. The junction had 8 bases not matched to a gene; V was cut back by 5 bases and J by 8 bases. The CDR3 extends over 13 amino acids. The V gene's germline CDR1 is LNHDA and CDR2 SQIVND (reference sequence). CDR3 in DNA: TGTGCCAGTAGTCAGGGGGGTAGAAGGGAAGCTTTCTTT. Translation: CASSQGGRREAFF.

This chain uses TRBV4-3 with TRBJ2-3, with TRBD2 identical over 11 bases. The J segment lost 3 bases and the V segment lost 3 bases, leaving 2 bases of the junction unmatched. This CDR3 comprises 15 residues. Germline CDR1 and CDR2: LGHNA and YSLEER. The CDR3 region is CASSHGTSGTDTQYF. The DNA for the CDR3 is TGCGCCAGCAGCCATGGGACTAGCGGTACAGATACGCAGTATTTT.

The chain employs TRBV5-8 and TRBJ1-5, with no clear D. V was shortened by 4 bases and J by 6 bases, with 17 bases between the two germline ends. The CDR3 extends over 15 amino acids. Germline lookup yields CDR1 SGHTS and CDR2 YDEGEE. CDR3 in DNA: TGTGCCAGCAGCCTGACCCTTTTAACGGGTCAGCCCCAGCATTTT. This codes for CASSLTLLTGQPQHF.

This clone was counted once. The same CDR3 arises from other DNA sequences in this sample as well. The chain employs TRBV7-9 and TRBJ2-1; TRBD2 aligns across 8 bases. CDR1 is SEHNR and CDR2 is FQNEAQ in the germline V gene (reference sequence). V dropped 5 bases and J dropped 6; count of bases not matched to a gene: 3. This CDR3 is built from 13 residues. The DNA for the CDR3 is TGTGCCAGCAGCCTAAGCGGGGGCAATGAGCAGTTCTTC. This encodes CASSLSGGNEQFF. The full variable domain, completed using reference TRBV7-9 and TRBJ2-1, is DTGVSQNPRHKITKRGQNVTFRCDPISEHNRLYWYRQTLGQGPEFLTYFQNEAQLEKSRLLSDRFSAERPKGSFSTLEIQRTEQGDSAMYLCASSLSGGNEQFFGPGTRLTVL.

The chain combines TRBV10-3 with TRBJ1-1; no reliable D call. CDR3 length: 14 amino acids. The germline CDR1 and CDR2 sequences are ENHRY and SYGVKD. Deletions cut 0 bases from V and 0 bases from J, with 5 bases between. This CDR3 is CAISESEMNTEAFF. CDR3 DNA sequence: TGTGCCATCAGTGAGTCGGAAATGAACACTGAAGCTTTCTTT.

Comments on this clone: This CDR3 is also generated by other DNA sequences in the sample. The rearrangement uses TRBV19 and TRBJ1-5; a possible D gene is TRBD1 (5 bases). In germline, CDR1 is LNHDA, CDR2 SQIVND (reference sequence). The CDR3 covers 15 residues. V lost 3 bases and J 0 bases, leaving 9 bases between the germline ends. CDR3 sequence reads: CASSITGYSNQPQHF. The DNA for the CDR3 is TGTGCCAGTAGTATTACAGGCTATAGCAATCAGCCCCAGCATTTT.

CDR3 DNA: TGCAGCGTTGATGGGGCTAGCGAAAGTGATTACAATGAGCAGTTCTTC. This codes for CSVDGASESDYNEQFF. This rearrangement joins TRBV29-1 to TRBJ2-1; possible D gene TRBD2, 6 bases. V was shortened by 3 bases and J by 4 bases, with 19 bases between the two germline ends. The CDR3 runs 16 residues. Germline values: CDR1 SQVTM, CDR2 ANQGSEA.

This clone has just one count. Compared with germline, one end of the junction differs, possibly owing to a read error. The genes are TRBV7-7 and TRBJ2-5; perhaps D is TRBD1 or TRBD2 (5 bases each). Germline lookup yields CDR1 SSHAT and CDR2 FNYEAQ (reference sequence). This CDR3 has 12 amino acids. This CDR3 is CASSLAQGTQYF. CDR3 nucleotides: TGTGCTAGCAGCTTAGCGCAGGGGACCCAGTACTTC.

J is TRBJ2-3 and V is TRBV11-3; possibly TRBD1 for D (5 bases). Germline CDR1 is SGHNT and CDR2 is YENEEA. Trimming pared 4 bases from V and 5 bases from J, leaving 16 bases between. The CDR3 consists of 15 residues. CDR3 loop: CASSWGRGERDTQYF. Here the CDR3 DNA reads TGTGCCAGCAGCTGGGGTAGGGGCGAGAGAGATACGCAGTATTTT.

This clone was detected once. At one boundary the junction diverges from the germline segment, which might be a read error. The V gene is TRBV16, the J gene TRBJ2-7; D gene unclear. The CDR3 is 12 residues long. Germline V gene data show CDR1 as KGHSY and CDR2 as FQNENV. In DNA form, the CDR3 reads TGTGCCAGCAGCCAATCAGAATCGGACGGAAACTTC. Translating gives CASSQSESDGNF.

This rearrangement joins TRBV13 to TRBJ2-3; no definite D call. The germline V gene encodes CDR1 PRHDT and CDR2 FYEKMQ (reference sequence). CDR3 length equals 14 residues. Between the trimmed V and J ends, which lost 0 bases and 4 bases, there was a span of 8 bases. The CDR3 here is CASSLGLNADTQYF. For the CDR3, the DNA is TGTGCCAGCAGCTTAGGACTCAACGCAGATACGCAGTATTTT.

The rearrangement uses TRBV5-4 and TRBJ2-7; D tentatively reads TRBD1 or TRBD2 (6 bases each). The CDR3 has 14 residues. The germline V and J ends were trimmed by 2 bases and 2 bases, with 11 bases remaining between them. Per germline, CDR1 SGHNT and CDR2 YYREEE (reference sequence). CDR3 bases: TGTGCCAGCAGCTTCGGGGGCAGAGCCTACGAGCAGTACTTC. The encoded protein is CASSFGGRAYEQYF.

J is TRBJ1-1 and V is TRBV7-3, with D hard to call. Per germline, CDR1 SGHTA and CDR2 FQGTGA. The CDR3 is 14 amino acids. V shed 2 bases and J shed 1 base, with 8 bases lying between them. CDR3 DNA sequence: TGTGCCAGCAGCTTATTTGGTGGGAACACTGAAGCTTTCTTT. This gives the protein CASSLFGGNTEAFF.